A selection of T cell receptor beta chains follows, all from one sample in a study of a mutant IDH1 vaccine in newly diagnosed glioma. Antigen specificity for these receptors is unknown. Clones were read by immunoSEQ multiplex PCR, and TCRdb kept only the in-frame ones, dropping some. The table shows fewer than 35,000 clones, with under 80% occurring only once. This specimen was PBMCs, taken from a glioma patient whose treatment included an IDH1 peptide vaccine. These receptors were obtained from a man aged 25 to 40 with glioma. Both conserved end residues are part of each CDR3. The D gene is left open where the match is weak. Not all rows give a size; the values are once, few, many and, for expanded clones, a class.

abundance	v_gene	d_gene	j_gene	CDR3aa	CDR3nt
NA	TRBV5-4	TRBD1	TRBJ2-7	CASSLAGQGEQYF	TGTGCCAGCAGCTTGGCCGGACAGGGGGAGCAGTACTTC
NA	TRBV28	NA	TRBJ1-5	CASSSQGDSNQPQHF	TGTGCCAGCAGTTCCCAGGGAGATAGCAATCAGCCCCAGCATTTT
NA	TRBV11-2	NA	TRBJ2-7	CASSLDRPVQNEQYF	TGTGCCAGCAGCTTAGACCGACCCGTTCAAAACGAGCAGTACTTC
NA	TRBV15	NA	TRBJ2-5	CATSRGTGQETQYF	TGTGCCACCAGCAGAGGGACGGGGCAAGAGACCCAGTACTTC
few	TRBV7-2	NA	TRBJ1-5	CASSLRTGINQPQHF	TGTGCCAGCAGCTTAAGAACAGGGATCAATCAGCCCCAGCATTTT
NA	TRBV2	NA	TRBJ1-4	CASSGGEREKLFF	TGTGCCAGCAGTGGTGGGGAGCGTGAAAAACTGTTTTTT
NA	TRBV7-6	NA	TRBJ1-1	CASSPGSTEAFF	TGTGCCAGCAGCCCAGGCAGCACCGAAGCTTTCTTT
NA	TRBV5-1	NA	TRBJ2-3	CASSWSAGNTDTQYF	TGCGCCAGCAGCTGGTCTGCGGGTAACACAGATACGCAGTATTTT
NA	TRBV7-9	NA	TRBJ1-4	CASSLADSPGLFF	TGTGCCAGCAGCTTAGCGGACTCTCCGGGGCTGTTTTTT
NA	TRBV5-1	NA	TRBJ1-1	CASSLAPNTEAFF	TGCGCCAGCAGCTTGGCACCGAACACTGAAGCTTTCTTT
NA	TRBV6-6	NA	TRBJ2-7	CASTRGGGSYEQYF	TGTGCCAGCACCAGGGGAGGGGGGTCCTACGAGCAGTACTTC
NA	TRBV6-5	NA	TRBJ2-1	CASSYGQDEQFF	TGTGCCAGCAGTTACGGCCAGGATGAGCAGTTCTTC
few	TRBV9	TRBD1	TRBJ1-1	CASSVTGVPNTEAFF	TGTGCCAGCAGCGTAACAGGGGTCCCGAACACTGAAGCTTTCTTT
few	TRBV5-1	NA	TRBJ2-7	CASSFGQREQYF	TGCGCCAGCAGCTTTGGCCAGAGAGAGCAGTACTTC
NA	TRBV5-1	NA	TRBJ2-2	CASTSQTVNTGELFF	TGCGCCAGCACCTCCCAGACAGTGAACACCGGGGAGCTGTTTTTT
NA	TRBV5-4	TRBD1	TRBJ2-5	CASSGPQGAETQYF	TGTGCCAGCAGCGGACCACAGGGGGCAGAGACCCAGTACTTC
NA	TRBV2	NA	TRBJ1-6	CASRREYNSPLHF	TGTGCCAGCCGACGGGAGTATAATTCACCCCTCCACTTT
NA	TRBV5-1	NA	TRBJ1-2	CASSLGREVGGYTF	TGCGCCAGCAGCTTGGGCAGGGAAGTCGGTGGCTACACCTTC
NA	TRBV2	TRBD2	TRBJ2-7	CASSERLAGRPNEQYF	TGTGCCAGCAGTGAACGGTTAGCGGGACGTCCAAACGAGCAGTACTTC
NA	TRBV29-1	NA	TRBJ2-5	CSVEFQAETQYF	TGCAGCGTTGAGTTTCAGGCCGAGACCCAGTACTTC
NA	TRBV19	TRBD2	TRBJ2-4	CASSIGTSRGIQYF	TGTGCCAGTAGTATAGGGACTAGCAGGGGCATTCAGTACTTC
few	TRBV9	TRBD1	TRBJ1-4	CASSVFDRGTEKLFF	TGTGCCAGCAGCGTATTTGACAGGGGGACTGAAAAACTGTTTTTT
NA	TRBV5-6	NA	TRBJ2-7	CASSLGRSYEQYF	TGTGCCAGCAGCTTGGGTAGGAGCTACGAGCAGTACTTC
NA	TRBV7-8	TRBD1	TRBJ1-1	CASSHGDRGMNTEAFF	TGTGCCAGCAGCCACGGGGACAGGGGTATGAACACTGAAGCTTTCTTT
NA	TRBV16	NA	TRBJ1-5	CASSQSGEYSNQPQHF	TGTGCCAGCAGCCAATCGGGAGAGTATAGCAATCAGCCCCAGCATTTT
NA	TRBV4-3	NA	TRBJ1-3	CASSQAIGSGNTIYF	TGCGCCAGCAGCCAGGCTATTGGCTCTGGAAACACCATATATTTT
NA	TRBV5-1	NA	TRBJ2-3	CASSFGLDTQYF	TGCGCCAGCAGCTTTGGGTTAGATACGCAGTATTTT
NA	TRBV7-9	NA	TRBJ2-2	CASSLVQRSVPGELFF	TGTGCCAGCAGCTTAGTGCAGCGTTCGGTCCCCGGGGAGCTGTTTTTT
NA	TRBV29-1	NA	TRBJ1-1	CSVEDQGWRAEAFF	TGCAGCGTTGAAGATCAGGGTTGGCGAGCTGAAGCTTTCTTT
NA	TRBV4-1	NA	TRBJ2-7	CASSQIPEIYEQYF	TGCGCCAGCAGCCAAATCCCGGAGATTTACGAGCAGTACTTC
NA	TRBV5-1	NA	TRBJ2-5	CASSRTGDETQYF	TGCGCCAGCAGCCGGACGGGGGACGAGACCCAGTACTTC
NA	TRBV30	NA	TRBJ1-3	CAWSVRVGGSAGNTIYF	TGTGCCTGGAGTGTACGGGTAGGAGGGTCAGCGGGAAACACCATATATTTT
NA	TRBV19	NA	TRBJ1-5	CASSIVRGAGQPQHF	TGTGCCAGTAGTATAGTAAGGGGCGCGGGTCAGCCCCAGCATTTT
NA	TRBV6-6	NA	TRBJ1-1	CASSYAGGTEAFF	TGTGCCAGCAGTTACGCCGGGGGGACTGAAGCTTTCTTT
few	TRBV19	TRBD1	TRBJ1-1	CASSIAAPTGDLNTEAFF	TGTGCCAGTAGTATAGCAGCCCCTACAGGGGACCTGAACACTGAAGCTTTCTTT
NA	TRBV9	TRBD1	TRBJ1-4	CASSEGQVNEKLFF	TGTGCCAGCAGCGAGGGACAGGTTAATGAAAAACTGTTTTTT
NA	TRBV18	NA	TRBJ1-5	CASSPARGEGSNQPQHF	TGTGCCAGCTCACCAGCTAGGGGGGAAGGAAGCAATCAGCCCCAGCATTTT
NA	TRBV29-1	NA	TRBJ2-5	CSRRWQETQYF	TGCAGCCGGAGATGGCAAGAGACCCAGTACTTC
few	TRBV12-5	NA	TRBJ1-1	CASGLGGWTEAFF	TGTGCTAGTGGTTTGGGGGGCTGGACTGAAGCTTTCTTT
NA	TRBV7-9	TRBD1	TRBJ2-7	CASSSGQGANGEQYF	TGTGCCAGCAGCTCGGGACAGGGGGCGAATGGCGAGCAGTACTTC